This TCR beta chain was recovered during a study of cytomegalovirus exposure and HLA in healthy donors. Findings and limits, study-wide: In a later analysis, first-cohort TCR clusters were found to tend to co-occur in the approximately 120 validation repertoires. Three CMV-associated chains proved CMV antigen-specific in vitro.

The donors were members of the validation cohort, which comprised 120 subjects and was separate from the first cohort of fewer than 700 subjects. V was shortened by 2 bases and J by 3 bases, with 14 bases between the two germline ends. The CDR3 sequence is 15 residues long. In germline, CDR1 is LGHNA, CDR2 YSLEER. Concerning this clone: Its antigen is undetermined.

Clones were read by immunoSEQ multiplex PCR, and TCRdb kept only the in-frame ones, dropping some. The table has 55,000 to 70,000 clones, around 89% seen once. The sequence derives from a woman aged 18-29 years in good health and CMV-seronegative. Sequencing was done on a sample of PBMCs. This chain links TRBV4-3 with TRBJ2-7; D is ambiguous. CDR3 nucleotides: TGCGCCAGCAGCCAATCTGCTTCAGGATTCTACGAGCAGTACTTC. Translation gives CASSQSASGFYEQYF.